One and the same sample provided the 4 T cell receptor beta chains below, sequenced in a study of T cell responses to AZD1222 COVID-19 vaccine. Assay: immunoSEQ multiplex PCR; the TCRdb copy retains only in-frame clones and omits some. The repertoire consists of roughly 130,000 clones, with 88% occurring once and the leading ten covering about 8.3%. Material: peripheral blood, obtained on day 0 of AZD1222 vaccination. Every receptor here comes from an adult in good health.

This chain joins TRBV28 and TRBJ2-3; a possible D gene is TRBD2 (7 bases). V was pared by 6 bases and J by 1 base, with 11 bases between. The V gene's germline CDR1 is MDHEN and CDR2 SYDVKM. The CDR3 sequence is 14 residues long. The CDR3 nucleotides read TGTGCCAGCAGCCCGGGGGGCCGCACAGATACGCAGTATTTT. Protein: CASSPGGRTDTQYF.

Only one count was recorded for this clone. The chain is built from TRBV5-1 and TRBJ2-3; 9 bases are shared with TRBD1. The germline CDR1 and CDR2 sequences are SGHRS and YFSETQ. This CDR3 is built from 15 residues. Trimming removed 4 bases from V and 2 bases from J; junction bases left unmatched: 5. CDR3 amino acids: CASSLGQGHTDTQYF. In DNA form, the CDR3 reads TGCGCCAGCAGCCTCGGACAGGGGCACACAGATACGCAGTATTTT.

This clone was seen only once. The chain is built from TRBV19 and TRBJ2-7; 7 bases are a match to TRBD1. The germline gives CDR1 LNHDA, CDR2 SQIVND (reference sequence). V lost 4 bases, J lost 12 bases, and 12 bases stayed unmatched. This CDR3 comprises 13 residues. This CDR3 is CASSTDRDQWRYF. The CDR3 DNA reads TGTGCCAGTAGTACCGACAGGGACCAGTGGCGGTACTTC.

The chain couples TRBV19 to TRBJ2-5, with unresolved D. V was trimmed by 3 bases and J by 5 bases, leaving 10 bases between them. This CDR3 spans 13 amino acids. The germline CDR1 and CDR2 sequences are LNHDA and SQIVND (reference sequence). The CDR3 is CASSIWLRETQYF. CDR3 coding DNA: TGTGCCAGTAGTATTTGGCTTCGGGAGACCCAGTACTTC.